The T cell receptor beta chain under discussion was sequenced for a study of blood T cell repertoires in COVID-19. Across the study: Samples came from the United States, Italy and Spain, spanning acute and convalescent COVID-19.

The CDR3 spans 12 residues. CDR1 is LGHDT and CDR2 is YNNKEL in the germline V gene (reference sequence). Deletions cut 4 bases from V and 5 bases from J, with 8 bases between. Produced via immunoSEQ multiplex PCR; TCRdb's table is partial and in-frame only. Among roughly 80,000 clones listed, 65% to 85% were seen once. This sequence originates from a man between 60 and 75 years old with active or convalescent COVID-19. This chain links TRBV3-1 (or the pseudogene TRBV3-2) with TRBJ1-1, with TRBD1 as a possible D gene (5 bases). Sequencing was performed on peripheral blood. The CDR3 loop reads CASSPGGTEAFF. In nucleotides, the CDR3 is TGTGCCAGCAGCCCCGGGGGTACTGAAGCTTTCTTT.